This note documents a single T cell receptor (beta chain) sequence. Reverse transcription of 0.5 to 1 ug RNA was performed with random hexamers. TCRdb recomputed calls from the immunoSEQ multiplex PCR reads with MiXCR, one row per CDR3 protein. Among some 80,000 distinct CDR3 sequences listed, around 94% were seen once. This sample was included in a study of CD8 T cells in Susac syndrome. This CDR3 region has 14 residues. The receptor comes from a human donor in good health. The sequenced material came from CD8+ T cells from PBMCs. The rearrangement links TRBV12-3 or TRBV12-4 to TRBJ2-5; a possible D gene is TRBD2 (6 bases). As DNA, the CDR3 is TGTGCAAGCCGATTCCGGGGGATAGGGGAGACCCAGTACTTC. This encodes CASRFRGIGETQYF.